The 12 T cell receptor beta chains reported below all come from one sample, sequenced in a study of OX40 agonist ivuxolimab in advanced cancers. Data came from immunoSEQ multiplex PCR; TCRdb stores just in-frame clones and leaves some out. This sample has fewer than 120,000 clones, with around nine tenths found just once. Source: CD4+ or CD8+ T cells sorted from blood, taken in a trial of the OX40 agonist ivuxolimab. Every receptor here comes from an adult with an advanced solid tumor such as melanoma, head and neck, liver or kidney cancer.

The chain is built from TRBV7-2 and TRBJ1-6, with a weak D call TRBD1 (6 bases). Between the trimmed V and J ends, which lost 4 bases and 8 bases, there was a span of 15 bases. Germline V gene sequence: CDR1 SGHTA, CDR2 FQGNSA. The CDR3 spans 15 residues. CDR3 coding DNA: TGTGCCAGCAGCTCGGACAGTAACTCGGATTCACCCCTCCACTTT. This codes for CASSSDSNSDSPLHF.

The V gene is TRBV7-3, the J gene TRBJ2-2, with D possibly matching TRBD1 (7 bases). CDR3 size: 15 residues. V lost 5 bases, J lost 4 bases, and 14 bases lay in between. Germline V gene data show CDR1 as SGHTA and CDR2 as FQGTGA. CDR3 sequence (DNA): TGTGCCAGCAGCCGAAGACAGGGAGGCACCGGGGAGCTGTTTTTT. Translation: CASSRRQGGTGELFF.

This chain joins TRBV6-5 and TRBJ2-3, with 15 bases matching TRBD2. V shed 10 bases and J 8 bases; nucleotides not matched to a gene: 7. The CDR3 sequence is 14 residues long. Germline CDR1 reads MNHEY; CDR2 reads SVGAGI. The CDR3 loop is CATRTSGGGRTQYF. The DNA of the CDR3 is TGTGCCACCAGGACTAGCGGGGGGGGGCGTACGCAGTATTTT.

CDR3 coding DNA: TGTGCCAGCAGCCTAATAGGGGAGTCACCCCTCCACTTT. It specifies CASSLIGESPLHF. The chain combines TRBV14 with TRBJ1-6; possible D gene TRBD1, 5 bases. Germline lookup yields CDR1 SGHDN and CDR2 FVKESK. V was cut by 4 bases and J by 10 bases, with 11 bases left in between. The CDR3 is made up of 13 amino acids.

The CDR3 bases are TGCGCCAGCAGCGGAGGAACTAGCGGGGGGGCCGTGACGCAGTATTTT. This sequence encodes CASSGGTSGGAVTQYF. V usage is TRBV5-1 and J usage is TRBJ2-3, with 13 bases fitting TRBD2. The germline V gene encodes CDR1 SGHRS and CDR2 YFSETQ. V gave up 4 bases and J gave up 9 bases; unmatched junction bases: 11. The length of the CDR3 is 16 residues.

Details on this clone: Relative to the germline gene, one junction end is altered; a read error may explain this. This chain connects TRBV20-1 to TRBJ2-7; maybe TRBD2 (5 bases). Germline V gene sequence: CDR1 DFQATT, CDR2 SNEGSKA (reference sequence). This CDR3 region has 11 residues. The CDR3 protein is CSASGAESSHF. CDR3 nucleotides: TGCAGTGCAAGCGGTGCGGAGTCCTCTCACTTC.

This clone was seen a handful of times. The chain combines TRBV7-9 with TRBJ2-7, with TRBD2 matching 7 bases. V lost 4 bases to trimming and J lost 3 bases; unmatched junction nucleotides: 6. The CDR3 spans 14 residues. Germline CDR1 SEHNR, CDR2 FQNEAQ (reference sequence). The chain's CDR3 is CASSSLAEDYEQYF. As DNA, the CDR3 is TGTGCCAGCAGCTCGCTAGCGGAAGACTACGAGCAGTACTTC.

The chain carries TRBV25-1 and TRBJ1-2, with D hard to call. From germline, CDR1 is MGHDK and CDR2 SYGVNS. The CDR3 runs to 14 residues. Trimming took off 1 base at V and 0 bases at J, with 6 bases between the two ends. CDR3 bases: TGTGCCAGCAGTGAATGGGTTTCTAACTATGGCTACACCTTC. Its translation: CASSEWVSNYGYTF.

The chain couples TRBV11-2 to TRBJ2-5; TRBD1 might be the D (5 bases). The V gene's germline CDR1 is SGHAT and CDR2 FQNNGV. This CDR3 has 15 residues. Trimming took 4 bases from V and 5 from J, leaving 17 bases between them. The DNA of the CDR3 is TGTGCCAGCAGCTCTTATCAGGGTGTATGGGAGACCCAGTACTTC. Protein sequence: CASSSYQGVWETQYF.

This chain joins TRBV30 and TRBJ1-1; no clear D gene. CDR3 size: 14 residues. The germline gives CDR1 GTSNPN, CDR2 SVGIG (reference sequence). Between the trimmed V and J ends, which lost 5 bases and 5 bases, there was a span of 18 bases. CDR3 residues: CAWFSNGGVTEAFF. Written as DNA, the CDR3 is TGTGCCTGGTTCTCCAACGGAGGAGTGACTGAAGCTTTCTTT.

The chain is built from TRBV7-2 and TRBJ2-3, with 8 bases lining up with TRBD2. V trimming: 6 bases; J trimming: 0 bases; junction bases outside the gene matches: 2. The CDR3 sequence is 14 residues long. Germline V gene sequence: CDR1 SGHTA, CDR2 FQGNSA. CDR3 region: CASSTSGSTDTQYF. In DNA form, the CDR3 reads TGTGCCAGCAGTACTAGCGGAAGCACAGATACGCAGTATTTT.

The V gene is TRBV27, the J gene TRBJ2-5; D remains ambiguous. Germline V lookup: CDR1 MNHEY, CDR2 SMNVEV (reference sequence). The CDR3 runs 14 residues. V lost 5 bases and J 5 bases, leaving 15 bases between the germline ends. The CDR3 loop is CASSPHGVGETQYF. The CDR3 DNA sequence: TGTGCCAGCAGTCCCCATGGAGTCGGGGAGACCCAGTACTTC.